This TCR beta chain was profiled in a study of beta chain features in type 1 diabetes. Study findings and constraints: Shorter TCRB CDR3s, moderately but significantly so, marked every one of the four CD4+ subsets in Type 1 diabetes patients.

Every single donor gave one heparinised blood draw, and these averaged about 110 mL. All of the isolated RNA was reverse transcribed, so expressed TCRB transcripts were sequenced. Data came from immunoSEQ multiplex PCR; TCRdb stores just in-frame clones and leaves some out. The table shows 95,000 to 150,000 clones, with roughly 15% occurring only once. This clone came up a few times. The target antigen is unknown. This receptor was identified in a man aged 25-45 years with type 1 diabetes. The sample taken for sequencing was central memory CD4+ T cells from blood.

The CDR3 nucleotides read TGTGCCAGCAGTTTATACAGGGACAATGAGCAGTTCTTC. This encodes CASSLYRDNEQFF. The chain links TRBV27 to TRBJ2-1, with D possibly TRBD1 on 6 matching bases. There are 13 residues in the CDR3. The V end was cut by 1 base, the J end by 5 bases, with 6 bases between. Germline assignment: CDR1 MNHEY and CDR2 SMNVEV (reference sequence).